These 22 T cell receptor beta chains were sequenced from one sample in a study of early T cells in non-severe SARS-CoV-2 infection. TCRdb reprocessed the 5' RACE reads with MiXCR, giving one entry per CDR3 protein. The sample has more than 55,000 distinct CDR3 sequences; around 13% are singletons. Sequenced material: whole blood. The receptors were gathered from an adult who was a healthcare worker with PCR-confirmed SARS-CoV-2 infection or an uninfected control (not recorded which).

The rearrangement uses TRBV6-2 or TRBV6-3 and TRBJ1-1; D is ambiguous. The CDR3 contains 12 residues. The V and J ends lost 2 bases and 7 bases respectively, with 8 bases between them. Germline V gene lookup returns CDR1 MNHEY and CDR2 SVGEGT. CDR3 protein: CASSYRGYEAFF. The DNA of the CDR3 is TGTGCCAGCAGTTACCGCGGCTATGAAGCTTTCTTT.

This clonotype was observed a handful of times. The genes are TRBV19 and TRBJ2-1; no firm D call. V lost 6 bases and J 0 bases, leaving 12 bases between the germline ends. The CDR3 loop spans 15 amino acids. Germline values: CDR1 LNHDA, CDR2 SQIVND (reference sequence). CDR3 DNA: TGTGCCAGTAGCCCCGCACTCCGCTCCTACAATGAGCAGTTCTTC. Amino acids: CASSPALRSYNEQFF.

In this sample, this clonotype turned up once. This rearrangement joins TRBV2 to TRBJ2-2; tentative D call: TRBD1 (6 bases). Germline values: CDR1 SNHLY, CDR2 FYNNEI. The CDR3 consists of 14 residues. Between the trimmed V and J ends, which lost 5 bases and 1 base, there was a span of 8 bases. The CDR3 DNA reads TGTGCCAGCAGTACGGACAGGAACACCGGGGAGCTGTTTTTT. Its translation: CASSTDRNTGELFF.

This clonotype was seen more than once but under ten times. The chain links TRBV5-1 to TRBJ2-1; 14 nucleotides match TRBD2. The V segment lost 3 bases and the J segment 10 bases; nucleotides outside the gene matches: 9. Germline V lookup: CDR1 SGHRS, CDR2 YFSETQ. The CDR3 is 16 amino acids. The CDR3 DNA sequence: TGCGCCAGCAGCTCGGGACTAGCGGGGGCCCCAGGGGAGCAGTTCTTC. As protein: CASSSGLAGAPGEQFF. The full variable domain, its missing parts supplied by reference TRBV5-1 and TRBJ2-1, is KAGVTQTPRYLIKTRGQQVTLSCSPISGHRSVSWYQQTPGQGLQFLFEYFSETQRNKGNFPGRFSGRQFSNSRSEMNVSTLELGDSALYLCASSSGLAGAPGEQFFGPGTRLTVL.

This clonotype has a handful of counts. The chain carries TRBV14 and TRBJ2-3, with 7 bases identical to TRBD1. The V gene's germline CDR1 is SGHDN and CDR2 FVKESK. This CDR3 region has 14 residues. Unmatched junction bases numbered 2, after V lost 4 bases and J lost 1 base. The CDR3 loop reads CASSRDRGTDTQYF. CDR3 sequence (DNA): TGTGCCAGCAGCCGAGACAGGGGCACAGATACGCAGTATTTT.

This clonotype was seen at least ten times. J is TRBJ2-6 and V is TRBV29-1, with D possibly being TRBD1 or TRBD2 (6 bases each). There are 15 residues in the CDR3. V lost 6 bases to trimming and J lost 4 bases, with 16 bases between them. Germline V gives CDR1 SQVTM, CDR2 ANQGSEA. CDR3 in amino acids: CSVSIGGTGANVLTF. Here the CDR3 DNA reads TGCAGCGTATCAATCGGGGGCACCGGGGCCAACGTCCTGACTTTC. Complete variable domain (other parts from reference TRBV29-1 and TRBJ2-6): SAVISQKPSRDICQRGTSLTIQCQVDSQVTMMFWYRQQPGQSLTLIATANQGSEATYESGFVIDKFPISRPNLTFSTLTVSNMSPEDSSIYLCSVSIGGTGANVLTFGAGSRLTVL.

This clonotype was counted only a few times. This rearrangement joins TRBV6-5 to TRBJ2-3, with no clear D. Germline CDR1 reads MNHEY; CDR2 reads SVGAGI. This CDR3 comprises 13 residues. The germline V and J ends were trimmed by 4 bases and 2 bases, with 7 bases remaining between them. CDR3 sequence: CASSSRITDTQYF. The CDR3, as DNA: TGTGCCAGCAGTTCCAGGATCACAGATACGCAGTATTTT.

This clonotype was seen many times. The DNA of the CDR3 is TGCGCCAGCAGACCGGGGGGCCCCTACAATGAGCAGTTCTTC. This translates into CASRPGGPYNEQFF. The chain carries TRBV10-2 and TRBJ2-1; tentative D call: TRBD2 (7 bases). V was pared by 6 bases and J by 2 bases, with 11 bases between. Germline V lookup: CDR1 WSHSY, CDR2 SAAADI. This CDR3 region has 14 residues.

The rearrangement joins TRBV6-6 to TRBJ1-5; TRBD1 might be the D (6 bases). The ends were cut back, 5 bases at V and 5 bases at J, with 13 bases in the middle. Germline-derived CDR1 and CDR2 are MNHNY and SVGAGI (reference sequence). The CDR3 length is 14 residues. The CDR3 DNA is TGTGCCAGCAGTCGAGGGGGTGCTCATCAGCCCCAGCATTTT. Encoded protein: CASSRGGAHQPQHF.

This clonotype has ten or more counts. J is TRBJ1-5 and V is TRBV30; 9 bases fit TRBD1. CDR3 length equals 17 residues. Germline assignment: CDR1 GTSNPN and CDR2 SVGIG (reference sequence). V trimming: 2 bases; J trimming: 3 bases; junction bases outside the gene matches: 11. CDR3 bases: TGTGCCTGGAGTCCATCGGACAGGGGCAATTTCAATCAGCCCCAGCATTTT. Its translation: CAWSPSDRGNFNQPQHF.

This clonotype was counted between two and nine times. The V call is TRBV7-9, the J call TRBJ2-3; 7 bases are shared with TRBD1. This CDR3 has 15 residues. V was pared by 5 bases and J by 6 bases, with 11 bases of the junction left unmatched. The germline V gene has CDR1 SEHNR and CDR2 FQNEAQ (reference sequence). CDR3 amino acids: CASSRWTGTTDTQYF. CDR3 coding DNA: TGTGCCAGCAGCCGATGGACAGGTACGACGGATACGCAGTATTTT.

The sample holds a few counts of this clonotype. V gene TRBV28 combines with J gene TRBJ2-7; perhaps TRBD1 as D (5 bases). The CDR3 runs to 13 residues. The ends were cut back, 8 bases at V and 2 bases at J, with 13 bases in the middle. Per the germline V gene, CDR1 is MDHEN and CDR2 is SYDVKM. The chain's CDR3 is CASAQGSTYEQYF. CDR3 nucleotides: TGTGCCAGCGCTCAGGGTAGTACCTACGAGCAGTACTTC.

This clonotype was counted only a few times. The chain combines TRBV11-2 with TRBJ2-5; D remains ambiguous. Germline V CDR1 and CDR2: SGHAT, FQNNGV. The CDR3 contains 14 residues. The V end lost 5 bases, the J end lost 1 base, and 11 bases lay between the germline ends. CDR3 coding DNA: TGTGCCAGCAGCAAAACAAGGTCCCAAGAGACCCAGTACTTC. Protein sequence: CASSKTRSQETQYF.

J is TRBJ2-3 and V is TRBV19, with D tentatively TRBD2 (6 bases). The CDR3 consists of 13 residues. V was clipped by 5 bases and J by 3 bases, with 9 bases between them. Germline V CDR1 and CDR2: LNHDA, SQIVND (reference sequence). DNA of the CDR3: TGTGCCAGTAGTGACCTAGCGACAGATACGCAGTATTTT. It codes for CASSDLATDTQYF.

The rearrangement joins TRBV20-1 to TRBJ2-2, with 14 bases lining up with TRBD2. Trimming at V came to 3 bases and at J to 5 bases, leaving 11 bases not matched to a gene. CDR1 and CDR2 from the germline V gene are DFQATT and SNEGSKA (reference sequence). The length of the CDR3 is 18 residues. CDR3 nucleotide sequence: TGCAGTGCTAGTCCGTCGACTAGCGGGGGGGCCAGGACCGGGGAGCTGTTTTTT. Its protein is CSASPSTSGGARTGELFF.

In this sample, this clonotype turned up a few times. The chain links TRBV11-2 to TRBJ2-1; no firm D call. CDR3 size: 15 residues. Germline values: CDR1 SGHAT, CDR2 FQNNGV. Trimming stripped 2 bases from V and 6 bases from J, with 14 bases between. Here the CDR3 DNA reads TGTGCCAGCAGCTTAATCGTCCTAGTCGGCAATGAGCAGTTCTTC. Encoded protein: CASSLIVLVGNEQFF.

This clonotype was seen a handful of times. CDR3 loop: CASSQGGETQYF. CDR3 nucleotides: TGTGCCAGCAGCCAAGGAGGGGAGACCCAGTACTTC. V usage is TRBV7-6 and J usage is TRBJ2-5, with D perhaps matching TRBD2 (6 bases). Per germline, CDR1 SGHVS and CDR2 FNYEAQ. Trimming took off 5 bases at V and 5 bases at J, with 9 bases between the two ends. The CDR3 is made up of 12 amino acids. Together with reference TRBV7-6 and TRBJ2-5, the CDR3 gives the full variable domain: GAGVSQSPRYKVTKRGQDVALRCDPISGHVSLYWYRQALGQGPEFLTYFNYEAQQDKSGLPNDRFSAERPEGSISTLTIQRTEQRDSAMYRCASSQGGETQYFGPGTRLLVL.

CDR3 protein: CSATAAGETQYF. CDR3 DNA: TGCAGTGCTACCGCAGCGGGCGAGACCCAGTACTTC. The chain employs TRBV20-1 and TRBJ2-5, with a possible D match to TRBD2 (6 bases). Trimming shortened V by 4 bases and J by 5 bases, and 11 bases separated the two germline ends. CDR1 and CDR2 from the germline V gene are DFQATT and SNEGSKA (reference sequence). The CDR3 totals 12 residues.

The chain links TRBV6-5 to TRBJ1-6; the D is unclear. Trimming cost V 5 bases and J 2 bases, with 7 bases left between them. The CDR3 contains 14 residues. Germline lookup yields CDR1 MNHEY and CDR2 SVGAGI. This CDR3 is CASSRNPYNSPLHF. CDR3 DNA: TGTGCCAGCAGTCGCAACCCCTATAATTCACCCCTCCACTTT.

The V call is TRBV6-6, the J call TRBJ2-3, with D perhaps TRBD1 or TRBD2 (5 bases each). There are 16 residues in the CDR3. The V end lost 2 bases, the J end lost 2 bases, and 14 bases lay between the germline ends. Germline CDR1 is MNHNY and CDR2 is SVGAGI (reference sequence). Written as DNA, the CDR3 is TGTGCCAGCAGTTACGGAACGGGGCGCTACACAGATACGCAGTATTTT. Translation gives CASSYGTGRYTDTQYF.

This clonotype was counted only a few times. The CDR3 reads CASSPLRTGAPGYTF. The CDR3 bases are TGTGCCAGCAGTCCGCTCCGGACAGGGGCCCCTGGCTACACCTTC. This chain uses TRBV6-6 with TRBJ1-2; 9 bases line up with TRBD1. Germline V gives CDR1 MNHNY, CDR2 SVGAGI (reference sequence). This CDR3 is built from 15 residues. Germline trimming cut 5 bases from V and 7 bases from J; bases unmatched to any gene: 11.

Within the sample, this clonotype is medium-sized (0.01 to 0.1%). The chain links TRBV9 to TRBJ1-4; tentatively, D is TRBD1 (5 bases). The ends were cut back, 0 bases at V and 4 bases at J, with 13 bases in the middle. This CDR3 contains 16 residues. Germline assignment: CDR1 SGDLS and CDR2 YYNGEE. CDR3 DNA sequence: TGTGCCAGCAGCGTAGGATCAGGGTTCTTTAATGAAAAACTGTTTTTT. This gives the protein CASSVGSGFFNEKLFF.